The 5 T cell receptor beta chains below all came from one sample that was sequenced in a study of blood T cell repertoires in COVID-19. Clones were read by immunoSEQ multiplex PCR, and TCRdb kept only the in-frame ones, dropping some. This sample has approximately 97,000 clones, with 84% found just once. Sequenced input: peripheral blood. The receptor source for this set is a human donor in a cohort sampled during active COVID-19.

The V call is TRBV18, the J call TRBJ2-3; 7 nucleotides align to TRBD1. CDR3 length: 16 amino acids. Germline V CDR1 and CDR2: KGHSH, LQKENI. After removal of 6 bases from V and 2 bases from J, the junction contained 11 bases not matched to a gene. This CDR3 is CASSVGRGTLTDTQYF. As DNA, the CDR3 is TGTGCCAGCTCTGTGGGCAGGGGGACGCTCACAGATACGCAGTATTTT.

This clone was detected only a few times. This chain connects TRBV6-6 to TRBJ2-7, with a tentative D call TRBD1 (6 bases). This CDR3 has 14 amino acids. CDR1 and CDR2 from the germline V gene are MNHNY and SVGAGI (reference sequence). V gave up 7 bases and J gave up 1 base, with 14 bases separating them. The CDR3 nucleotides are TGTGCCAGCACTCTCCAGGGGAGTTCCTACGAGCAGTACTTC. Its translation: CASTLQGSSYEQYF.

Comment on this clone: One junction end does not reproduce the germline sequence, and a read error may be involved. Other DNA variants within this sample encode the same CDR3. The rearrangement links TRBV2 to TRBJ1-1; tentatively, D is TRBD1 (5 bases). This CDR3 region has 14 residues. Germline V lookup: CDR1 SNHLY, CDR2 FYNNEI. For the CDR3, the DNA is TGCGCCAGCAGTGAGCACAGGATGAACACTGAAGCTTTCTTT. Translated, it gives CASSEHRMNTEAFF.

The CDR3 coding sequence is TGTGCCAGCAGCCAAGATGGCGGGTTACCCAATCAGCCCCAGCATTTT. It specifies CASSQDGGLPNQPQHF. The V gene is TRBV14, the J gene TRBJ1-5; D gene unclear. The CDR3 extends over 16 amino acids. Germline V gives CDR1 SGHDN, CDR2 FVKESK. The V end was cut by 0 bases, the J end by 3 bases, with 12 bases between. Combining the CDR3 with reference TRBV14 and TRBJ1-5 gives the whole variable domain EAGVTQFPSHSVIEKGQTVTLRCDPISGHDNLYWYRRVMGKEIKFLLHFVKESKQDESGMPNNRFLAERTGGTYSTLKVQPAELEDSGVYFCASSQDGGLPNQPQHFGDGTRLSIL.

The chain links TRBV12-3 or TRBV12-4 to TRBJ2-7; 7 bases map to TRBD1. There are 12 residues in the CDR3. The ends lost 4 bases at V and 6 bases at J; junction bases unmatched: 3. CDR3 DNA sequence: TGTGCCAGCAGTTCCTCAGGGGGCGAGCAGTACTTC. This translates into CASSSSGGEQYF.